The rows below give T cell receptor beta chains drawn from one sample of a study of shared clonotypes between healthy human individuals. Here immunoSEQ multiplex PCR was the method, and the copy in TCRdb shows in-frame clones only, minus some. Seen here are some 2 million clones, less than 95% observed once, and the top ten hold 1% to 1.5%. Sequenced sample: naive CD8+ T cells sorted from blood. The source of these receptors is a man younger than 35 in good health. CDR3s include the opening cysteine and the closing phenylalanine or tryptophan. The order of the fields is D gene, clone size, V gene, J gene, CDR3 protein, CDR3 DNA. The D gene is left open where the match is weak. Size tells how often a clone was seen (once, few, many) or the class of an expanded clone, and some rows leave it out.

D gene: TRBD2
clone size: .
V gene: TRBV4-3
J gene: TRBJ2-1
CDR3 protein: CASSRAGLAGDHEQFF
CDR3 DNA: TGCGCCAGCAGCCGGGCGGGTCTAGCGGGAGACCATGAGCAGTTCTTC

D gene: TRBD1
clone size: .
V gene: TRBV13
J gene: TRBJ2-5
CDR3 protein: CASSPDRGYSETQYF
CDR3 DNA: TGTGCCAGCAGCCCCGACAGGGGATATTCAGAGACCCAGTACTTC

D gene: TRBD1
clone size: .
V gene: TRBV11-1
J gene: TRBJ2-5
CDR3 protein: CASRKGQGIETQYF
CDR3 DNA: TGTGCCAGCAGAAAGGGACAGGGGATAGAGACCCAGTACTTC

D gene: .
clone size: .
V gene: TRBV25-1
J gene: TRBJ2-7
CDR3 protein: CASSERIWELYEQYF
CDR3 DNA: TGTGCCAGCAGTGAGCGGATCTGGGAGCTCTACGAGCAGTACTTC

D gene: .
clone size: .
V gene: TRBV6-5
J gene: TRBJ2-3
CDR3 protein: CASSYAGGRTDTQYF
CDR3 DNA: TGTGCCAGCAGTTACGCTGGGGGGAGGACAGATACGCAGTATTTT

D gene: .
clone size: .
V gene: TRBV5-6
J gene: TRBJ2-1
CDR3 protein: CASSLGKRNNEQFF
CDR3 DNA: TGTGCCAGCAGCTTGGGGAAAAGGAACAATGAGCAGTTCTTC

D gene: TRBD1
clone size: .
V gene: TRBV5-6
J gene: TRBJ1-2
CDR3 protein: CASSWDRGYGYTF
CDR3 DNA: TGTGCCAGCAGCTGGGACAGGGGCTATGGCTACACCTTC

D gene: .
clone size: once
V gene: TRBV6-5
J gene: TRBJ2-7
CDR3 protein: CASGGIGYEQYF
CDR3 DNA: TGTGCCAGCGGAGGCATAGGCTACGAGCAGTACTTC

D gene: TRBD2
clone size: .
V gene: TRBV15
J gene: TRBJ2-5
CDR3 protein: CATSSSAGGIGAETQYF
CDR3 DNA: TGTGCCACCAGCAGTTCGGCGGGAGGGATTGGAGCGGAGACCCAGTACTTC

D gene: .
clone size: .
V gene: TRBV6-5
J gene: TRBJ1-2
CDR3 protein: CASKITSDNGYTF
CDR3 DNA: TGTGCCAGCAAAATCACATCGGACAATGGCTACACCTTC

D gene: .
clone size: .
V gene: TRBV19
J gene: TRBJ2-1
CDR3 protein: CASSIVGPYNEQFF
CDR3 DNA: TGTGCCAGTAGTATAGTTGGTCCATACAATGAGCAGTTCTTC

D gene: .
clone size: .
V gene: TRBV5-1
J gene: TRBJ2-7
CDR3 protein: CASSEFHEQYF
CDR3 DNA: TGCGCCAGCAGTGAGTTCCACGAGCAGTACTTC

D gene: .
clone size: once
V gene: TRBV7-9
J gene: TRBJ1-6
CDR3 protein: CASRKGGPGGSPLHF
CDR3 DNA: TGTGCCAGCCGTAAGGGGGGACCGGGCGGGTCACCCCTCCACTTT

D gene: .
clone size: .
V gene: TRBV28
J gene: TRBJ2-7
CDR3 protein: CASSQSSYEQYF
CDR3 DNA: TGTGCCAGCAGCCAAAGCTCCTACGAGCAGTACTTC

D gene: .
clone size: .
V gene: TRBV13
J gene: TRBJ1-6
CDR3 protein: CASSRRLGNSPLHF
CDR3 DNA: TGTGCCAGCAGCCGCAGGTTAGGCAATTCACCCCTCCACTTT

D gene: .
clone size: once
V gene: TRBV5-1
J gene: TRBJ1-1
CDR3 protein: CASRVGGTEAFF
CDR3 DNA: TGCGCCAGCAGGGTGGGGGGCACTGAAGCTTTCTTT

D gene: TRBD1
clone size: .
V gene: TRBV4-1
J gene: TRBJ2-7
CDR3 protein: CASSTGGMAYEQYF
CDR3 DNA: TGCGCCAGCAGTACAGGGGGAATGGCCTACGAGCAGTACTTC

D gene: TRBD1
clone size: .
V gene: TRBV6-5
J gene: TRBJ2-7
CDR3 protein: CASSYLQGVDEQYF
CDR3 DNA: TGTGCCAGCAGTTATCTGCAGGGGGTCGACGAGCAGTACTTC

D gene: TRBD2
clone size: .
V gene: TRBV4-3
J gene: TRBJ2-6
CDR3 protein: CASSQSGLAEDIYSGANVLTF
CDR3 DNA: TGCGCCAGCAGCCAATCGGGACTAGCGGAGGACATCTACTCTGGGGCCAACGTCCTGACTTTC

D gene: TRBD1
clone size: once
V gene: TRBV2
J gene: TRBJ1-1
CDR3 protein: CASSAGTGLAFF
CDR3 DNA: TGTGCCAGCAGTGCCGGGACAGGGTTGGCTTTCTTT

D gene: .
clone size: .
V gene: TRBV5-1
J gene: TRBJ1-5
CDR3 protein: CASSTKANSGQPQHF
CDR3 DNA: TGCGCCAGCAGCACAAAGGCCAACAGTGGACAGCCCCAGCATTTT

D gene: TRBD1
clone size: .
V gene: TRBV5-4
J gene: TRBJ2-3
CDR3 protein: CASSSGQGTDTQYF
CDR3 DNA: TGTGCCAGCAGCTCCGGACAGGGCACAGATACGCAGTATTTT

D gene: .
clone size: .
V gene: TRBV7-9
J gene: TRBJ1-2
CDR3 protein: CASSLGPDGFSDGYTF
CDR3 DNA: TGTGCCAGCAGCTTAGGCCCGGACGGATTCTCTGATGGCTACACCTTC

D gene: .
clone size: .
V gene: TRBV19
J gene: TRBJ1-1
CDR3 protein: CASSIVGAEAFF
CDR3 DNA: TGTGCCAGTAGTATAGTCGGCGCTGAAGCTTTCTTT

D gene: TRBD2
clone size: .
V gene: TRBV4-1
J gene: TRBJ2-1
CDR3 protein: CASSQDMGGNEQFF
CDR3 DNA: TGCGCCAGCAGCCAAGATATGGGGGGGAATGAGCAGTTCTTC

D gene: .
clone size: .
V gene: TRBV28
J gene: TRBJ1-3
CDR3 protein: CASSLQGTGNTIYF
CDR3 DNA: TGTGCCAGCAGTTTACAAGGGACTGGAAACACCATATATTTT

D gene: TRBD1
clone size: .
V gene: TRBV27
J gene: TRBJ1-3
CDR3 protein: CASSRQGSSGNTIYF
CDR3 DNA: TGTGCCAGCAGCAGACAGGGTTCTTCTGGAAACACCATATATTTT

D gene: TRBD2
clone size: .
V gene: TRBV2
J gene: TRBJ2-1
CDR3 protein: CASAASGGWNEQFF
CDR3 DNA: TGTGCCAGCGCAGCTAGCGGGGGTTGGAATGAGCAGTTCTTC

D gene: .
clone size: once
V gene: TRBV7-2
J gene: TRBJ2-3
CDR3 protein: CASSLAARDGVTDTQYF
CDR3 DNA: TGTGCCAGCAGCTTGGCCGCCCGGGACGGCGTCACAGATACGCAGTATTTT

D gene: TRBD2
clone size: .
V gene: TRBV6-1
J gene: TRBJ2-1
CDR3 protein: CASSAFLAGEDNEQFF
CDR3 DNA: TGTGCCAGCAGTGCCTTTTTAGCGGGAGAGGACAATGAGCAGTTCTTC

D gene: .
clone size: .
V gene: TRBV28
J gene: TRBJ1-5
CDR3 protein: CASSLLYSRSNQPQHF
CDR3 DNA: TGTGCCAGCAGTTTATTGTACAGTAGAAGCAATCAGCCCCAGCATTTT

D gene: TRBD1
clone size: .
V gene: TRBV4-3
J gene: TRBJ1-3
CDR3 protein: CASSQDRGTSGNTIYF
CDR3 DNA: TGCGCCAGCAGCCAAGACAGGGGGACCTCTGGAAACACCATATATTTT

D gene: .
clone size: .
V gene: TRBV5-4
J gene: TRBJ1-5
CDR3 protein: CASSLAGAGQPQHF
CDR3 DNA: TGTGCCAGCAGCTTGGCAGGGGCTGGTCAGCCCCAGCATTTT

D gene: TRBD2
clone size: .
V gene: TRBV9
J gene: TRBJ2-5
CDR3 protein: CASSVATGLAGGETQYF
CDR3 DNA: TGTGCCAGCAGCGTAGCTACGGGACTAGCGGGGGGAGAGACCCAGTACTTC

D gene: .
clone size: .
V gene: TRBV27
J gene: TRBJ2-7
CDR3 protein: CASSANEGDRSYEQYF
CDR3 DNA: TGTGCCAGCAGTGCCAACGAGGGGGATAGGTCCTACGAGCAGTACTTC

D gene: TRBD2
clone size: .
V gene: TRBV7-6
J gene: TRBJ2-1
CDR3 protein: CASSLDYSGLAGLEQFF
CDR3 DNA: TGTGCCAGCAGCTTAGATTATAGTGGGTTAGCGGGACTTGAGCAGTTCTTC

D gene: .
clone size: .
V gene: TRBV6-1
J gene: TRBJ1-2
CDR3 protein: CVPTPQTNNYGYTF
CDR3 DNA: TGTGTTCCAACTCCCCAGACTAATAACTATGGCTACACCTTC

D gene: .
clone size: .
V gene: TRBV6-1
J gene: TRBJ2-5
CDR3 protein: CASSEVWGETQYF
CDR3 DNA: TGTGCCAGCAGTGAAGTTTGGGGGGAGACCCAGTACTTC

D gene: .
clone size: .
V gene: TRBV9
J gene: TRBJ2-7
CDR3 protein: CASSPARGRGEQYF
CDR3 DNA: TGTGCCAGCAGCCCAGCGAGGGGCAGGGGCGAGCAGTACTTC

D gene: .
clone size: .
V gene: TRBV25-1
J gene: TRBJ1-5
CDR3 protein: CASSEVGGNQPQHF
CDR3 DNA: TGTGCCAGCAGTGAAGTGGGGGGCAATCAGCCCCAGCATTTT

D gene: TRBD1
clone size: .
V gene: TRBV18
J gene: TRBJ2-6
CDR3 protein: CASSPPKGQGAGANVLTF
CDR3 DNA: TGTGCCAGCTCACCACCGAAGGGACAGGGAGCTGGGGCCAACGTCCTGACTTTC

D gene: TRBD1
clone size: .
V gene: TRBV2
J gene: TRBJ2-1
CDR3 protein: CASSEGLGTAELYNEQFF
CDR3 DNA: TGTGCCAGCAGTGAAGGTCTCGGGACAGCGGAGCTATACAATGAGCAGTTCTTC

D gene: TRBD2
clone size: .
V gene: TRBV10-2
J gene: TRBJ2-1
CDR3 protein: CASSERTSGGDYNEQFF
CDR3 DNA: TGCGCCAGCAGTGAGAGGACTAGCGGGGGGGACTACAATGAGCAGTTCTTC

D gene: .
clone size: .
V gene: TRBV7-8
J gene: TRBJ2-1
CDR3 protein: CASGPDPYNEQFF
CDR3 DNA: TGTGCCAGCGGCCCGGACCCCTACAATGAGCAGTTCTTC

D gene: TRBD2
clone size: .
V gene: TRBV10-3
J gene: TRBJ2-7
CDR3 protein: CAISDGVAGPFTGEQYF
CDR3 DNA: TGTGCCATCAGTGATGGGGTAGCGGGGCCGTTCACGGGAGAGCAGTACTTC

D gene: .
clone size: .
V gene: TRBV7-9
J gene: TRBJ2-5
CDR3 protein: CASSWPIETQYF
CDR3 DNA: TGTGCCAGCAGCTGGCCTATAGAGACCCAGTACTTC

D gene: .
clone size: .
V gene: TRBV6-6
J gene: TRBJ2-3
CDR3 protein: CASSYSPTGRTDTQYF
CDR3 DNA: TGTGCCAGCAGTTACTCCCCGACTGGACGCACAGATACGCAGTATTTT

D gene: .
clone size: .
V gene: TRBV27
J gene: TRBJ2-7
CDR3 protein: CASSFFGSSYEQYF
CDR3 DNA: TGTGCCAGCAGTTTCTTCGGGAGCTCCTACGAGCAGTACTTC

D gene: .
clone size: .
V gene: TRBV27
J gene: TRBJ1-5
CDR3 protein: CASSLTPGLNQPQHF
CDR3 DNA: TGTGCCAGCAGTTTAACCCCGGGGTTGAATCAGCCCCAGCATTTT

D gene: .
clone size: .
V gene: TRBV25-1
J gene: TRBJ1-2
CDR3 protein: CATLPRDNYGYTF
CDR3 DNA: TGTGCCACCCTCCCCCGGGATAACTATGGCTACACCTTC

D gene: .
clone size: .
V gene: TRBV7-3
J gene: TRBJ2-2
CDR3 protein: CASSLTGNTGELFF
CDR3 DNA: TGTGCCAGCAGCTTGACAGGGAACACCGGGGAGCTGTTTTTT

D gene: TRBD1
clone size: once
V gene: TRBV19
J gene: TRBJ2-7
CDR3 protein: CASSYRDSYEQYF
CDR3 DNA: TGTGCCAGTAGTTACAGGGACAGCTACGAGCAGTACTTC

D gene: TRBD1
clone size: .
V gene: TRBV6-5
J gene: TRBJ1-1
CDR3 protein: CASKKQGGTEAFF
CDR3 DNA: TGTGCCAGCAAAAAACAGGGGGGAACTGAAGCTTTCTTT

D gene: .
clone size: .
V gene: TRBV4-2
J gene: TRBJ1-5
CDR3 protein: CASSQDRGGQPQHF
CDR3 DNA: TGTGCCAGCAGCCAAGATAGGGGCGGTCAGCCCCAGCATTTT

D gene: TRBD1
clone size: .
V gene: TRBV7-2
J gene: TRBJ2-7
CDR3 protein: CASSLAPGTGGYEQYF
CDR3 DNA: TGTGCCAGCAGCTTAGCGCCCGGGACAGGGGGCTACGAGCAGTACTTC

D gene: .
clone size: .
V gene: TRBV7-9
J gene: TRBJ2-5
CDR3 protein: CASSPGSSGEYQETQYF
CDR3 DNA: TGTGCCAGCAGCCCTGGGAGTAGCGGAGAGTACCAAGAGACCCAGTACTTC

D gene: .
clone size: .
V gene: TRBV2
J gene: TRBJ2-5
CDR3 protein: CASRLIWGEYQETQYF
CDR3 DNA: TGTGCCAGCAGACTCATCTGGGGAGAGTACCAAGAGACCCAGTACTTC